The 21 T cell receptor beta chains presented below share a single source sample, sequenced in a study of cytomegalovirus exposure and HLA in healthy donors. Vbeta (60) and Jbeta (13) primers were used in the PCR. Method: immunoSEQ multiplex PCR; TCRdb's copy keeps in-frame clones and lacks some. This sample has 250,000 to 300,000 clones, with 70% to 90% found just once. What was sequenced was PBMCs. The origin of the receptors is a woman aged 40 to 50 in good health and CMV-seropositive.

Here the CDR3 DNA reads TGCGCCAGCAGCCAAGATCGGGACAGTACTCAGCCCCAGCATTTT. Translated, it gives CASSQDRDSTQPQHF. V gene TRBV4-3 combines with J gene TRBJ1-5; 7 bases fit TRBD1. This CDR3 is 15 amino acids long. V gave up 0 bases and J gave up 6 bases; unmatched junction bases: 5. Per the germline V gene, CDR1 is LGHNA and CDR2 is YSLEER.

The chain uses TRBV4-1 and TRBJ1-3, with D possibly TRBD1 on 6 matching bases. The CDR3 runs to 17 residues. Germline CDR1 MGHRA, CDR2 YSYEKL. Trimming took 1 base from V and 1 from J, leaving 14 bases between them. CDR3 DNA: TGCGCCAGCAGCCAAGGTGCGGACAGAATTTCTGGAAACACCATATATTTT. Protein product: CASSQGADRISGNTIYF.

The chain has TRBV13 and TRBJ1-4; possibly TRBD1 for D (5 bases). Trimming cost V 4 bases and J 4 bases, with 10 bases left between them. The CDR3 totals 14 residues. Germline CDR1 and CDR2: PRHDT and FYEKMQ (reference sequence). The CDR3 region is CASSSHRNNEKLFF. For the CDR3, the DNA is TGTGCCAGCAGCTCGCACAGGAATAATGAAAAACTGTTTTTT. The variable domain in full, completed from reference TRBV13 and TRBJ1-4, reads AAGVIQSPRHLIKEKRETATLKCYPIPRHDTVYWYQQGPGQDPQFLISFYEKMQSDKGSIPDRFSAQQFSDYHSELNMSSLELGDSALYFCASSSHRNNEKLFFGSGTQLSVL.

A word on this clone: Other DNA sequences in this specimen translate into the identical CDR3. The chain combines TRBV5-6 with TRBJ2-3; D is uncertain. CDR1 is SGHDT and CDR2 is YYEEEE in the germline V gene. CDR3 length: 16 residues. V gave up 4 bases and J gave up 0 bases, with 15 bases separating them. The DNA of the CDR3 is TGTGCCAGCAGCCTGCGTACAGTTTCTAGCACAGATACGCAGTATTTT. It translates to CASSLRTVSSTDTQYF.

Written as DNA, the CDR3 is TGTGCCAGCAGCCTTCGAACCGGGACTAGTGGAGAGACCCAGTACTTC. It specifies CASSLRTGTSGETQYF. The chain recombines TRBV7-2 with TRBJ2-5, with 8 bases fitting TRBD2. Germline loops: CDR1 SGHTA, CDR2 FQGNSA. The CDR3 length is 16 residues. The V and J ends lost 5 bases and 4 bases, in that order; junction bases with no gene match: 12.

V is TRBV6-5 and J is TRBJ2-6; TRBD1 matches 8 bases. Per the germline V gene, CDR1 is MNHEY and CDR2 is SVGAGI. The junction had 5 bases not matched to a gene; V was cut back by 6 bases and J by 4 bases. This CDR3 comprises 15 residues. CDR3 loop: CASRPGGAGANVLTF. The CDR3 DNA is TGTGCCAGCAGACCAGGGGGCGCCGGGGCCAACGTCCTGACTTTC.

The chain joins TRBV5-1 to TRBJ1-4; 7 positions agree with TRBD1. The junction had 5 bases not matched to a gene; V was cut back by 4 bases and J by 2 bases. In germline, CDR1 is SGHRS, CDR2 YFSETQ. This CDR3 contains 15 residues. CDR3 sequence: CASSATGATNEKLFF. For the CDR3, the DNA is TGCGCCAGCAGCGCAACAGGGGCCACTAATGAAAAACTGTTTTTT.

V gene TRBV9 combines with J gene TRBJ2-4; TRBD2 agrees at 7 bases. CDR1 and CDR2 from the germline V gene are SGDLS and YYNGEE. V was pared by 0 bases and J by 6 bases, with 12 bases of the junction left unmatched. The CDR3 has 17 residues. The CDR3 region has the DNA TGTGCCAGCAGCGTAGGCGGGGGAGGGTCCCTACCAAACATTCAGTACTTC. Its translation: CASSVGGGGSLPNIQYF.

The CDR3 DNA sequence: TGTGCCAGCAGCTTGGGGGGAGACGAGCAGTACTTC. Translating it yields CASSLGGDEQYF. The chain employs TRBV5-6 and TRBJ2-7, with D maybe TRBD2 (5 bases). The ends were cut back, 0 bases at V and 5 bases at J, with 6 bases in the middle. Per germline, CDR1 SGHDT and CDR2 YYEEEE. The CDR3 loop spans 12 amino acids.

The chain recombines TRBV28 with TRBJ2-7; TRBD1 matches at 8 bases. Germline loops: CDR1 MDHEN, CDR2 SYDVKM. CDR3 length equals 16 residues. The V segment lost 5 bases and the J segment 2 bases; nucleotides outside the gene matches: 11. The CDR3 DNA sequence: TGTGCCAGCAGTCCCGCATCCGGGACAGGACCCTACGAGCAGTACTTC. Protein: CASSPASGTGPYEQYF.

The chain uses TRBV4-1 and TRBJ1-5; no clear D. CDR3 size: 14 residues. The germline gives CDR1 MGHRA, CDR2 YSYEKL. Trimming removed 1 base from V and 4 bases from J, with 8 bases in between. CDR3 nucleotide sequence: TGCGCCAGCAGCCAAGTTGCGCAAAATCAGCCCCAGCATTTT. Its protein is CASSQVAQNQPQHF.

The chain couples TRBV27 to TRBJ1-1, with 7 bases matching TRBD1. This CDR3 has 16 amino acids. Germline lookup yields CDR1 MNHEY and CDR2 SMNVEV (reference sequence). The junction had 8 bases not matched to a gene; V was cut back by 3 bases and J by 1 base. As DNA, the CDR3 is TGTGCCAGCAGTTTCAGGGTTCCAGGGGGGAACACTGAAGCTTTCTTT. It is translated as CASSFRVPGGNTEAFF.

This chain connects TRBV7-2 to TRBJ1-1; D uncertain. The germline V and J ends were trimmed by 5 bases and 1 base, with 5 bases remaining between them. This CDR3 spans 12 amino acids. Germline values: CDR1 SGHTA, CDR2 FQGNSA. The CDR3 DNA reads TGTGCCAGCAGCCGGGGGAACACTGAAGCTTTCTTT. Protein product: CASSRGNTEAFF.

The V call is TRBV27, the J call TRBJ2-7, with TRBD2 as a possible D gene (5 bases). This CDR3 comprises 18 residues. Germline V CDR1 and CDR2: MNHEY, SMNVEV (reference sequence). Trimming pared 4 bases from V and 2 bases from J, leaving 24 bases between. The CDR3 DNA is TGTGCCAGCAGTTGGGCGGGCGGTCGAGCAGGAAGCACCTACGAGCAGTACTTC. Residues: CASSWAGGRAGSTYEQYF.

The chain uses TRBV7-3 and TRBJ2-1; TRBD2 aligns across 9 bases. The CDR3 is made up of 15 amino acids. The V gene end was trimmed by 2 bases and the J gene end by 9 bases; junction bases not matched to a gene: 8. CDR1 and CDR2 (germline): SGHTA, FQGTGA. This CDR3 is CASSLALAGVSEQFF. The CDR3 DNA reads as TGTGCCAGCAGCTTAGCGTTAGCGGGAGTAAGTGAGCAGTTCTTC.

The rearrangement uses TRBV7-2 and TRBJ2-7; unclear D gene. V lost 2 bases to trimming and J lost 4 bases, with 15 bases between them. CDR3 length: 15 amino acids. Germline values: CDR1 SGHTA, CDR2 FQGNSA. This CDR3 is CASSLRFVSAYEQYF. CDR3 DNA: TGTGCCAGCAGCTTACGCTTTGTTAGTGCTTACGAGCAGTACTTC.

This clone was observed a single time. CDR3 protein: CASSSPYRDNEQFF. The CDR3 DNA is TGTGCCAGCAGCTCTCCTTACAGGGACAATGAGCAGTTCTTC. The chain has TRBV11-3 and TRBJ2-1; maybe TRBD1 (6 bases). V was cut by 4 bases and J by 5 bases, with 12 bases left in between. The CDR3 extends over 14 amino acids. The V gene's germline CDR1 is SGHNT and CDR2 YENEEA.

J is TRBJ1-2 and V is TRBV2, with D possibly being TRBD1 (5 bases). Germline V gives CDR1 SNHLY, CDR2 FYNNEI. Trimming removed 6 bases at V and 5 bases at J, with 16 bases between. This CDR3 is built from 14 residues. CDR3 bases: TGTGCCAGCAGAACAACGGGGGTTTGGTATGGCTACACCTTC. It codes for CASRTTGVWYGYTF.

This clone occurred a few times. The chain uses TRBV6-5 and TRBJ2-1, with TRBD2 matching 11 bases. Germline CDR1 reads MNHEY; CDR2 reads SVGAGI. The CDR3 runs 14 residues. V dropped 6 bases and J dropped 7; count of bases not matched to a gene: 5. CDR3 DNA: TGTGCCAGCAGGACTAGCGGGATGGGGAATGAGCAGTTCTTC. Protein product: CASRTSGMGNEQFF.

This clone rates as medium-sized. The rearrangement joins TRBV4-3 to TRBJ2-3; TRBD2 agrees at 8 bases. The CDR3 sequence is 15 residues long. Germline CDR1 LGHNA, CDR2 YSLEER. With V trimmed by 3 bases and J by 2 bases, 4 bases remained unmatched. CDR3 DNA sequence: TGCGCCAGCAGCCAGTCACTAGCGGCCACAGATACGCAGTATTTT. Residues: CASSQSLAATDTQYF.

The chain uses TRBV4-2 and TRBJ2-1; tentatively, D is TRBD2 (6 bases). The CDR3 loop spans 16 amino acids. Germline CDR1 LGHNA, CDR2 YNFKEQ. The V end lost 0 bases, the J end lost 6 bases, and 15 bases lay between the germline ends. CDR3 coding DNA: TGTGCCAGCAGCCAAGATCCCCAGCGGGCCGCCAATGAGCAGTTCTTC. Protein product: CASSQDPQRAANEQFF.